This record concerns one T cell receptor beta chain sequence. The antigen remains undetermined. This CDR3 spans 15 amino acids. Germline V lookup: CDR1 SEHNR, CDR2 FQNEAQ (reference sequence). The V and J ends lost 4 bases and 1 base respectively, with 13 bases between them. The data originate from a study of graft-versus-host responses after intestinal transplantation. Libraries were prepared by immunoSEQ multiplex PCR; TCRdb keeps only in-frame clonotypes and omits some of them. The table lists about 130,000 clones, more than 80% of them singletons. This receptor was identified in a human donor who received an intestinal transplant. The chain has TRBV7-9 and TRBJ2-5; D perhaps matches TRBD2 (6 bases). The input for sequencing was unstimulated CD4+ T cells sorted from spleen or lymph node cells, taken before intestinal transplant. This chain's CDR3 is CASSSTRGSQETQYF. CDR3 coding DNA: TGTGCCAGCAGCTCGACTAGGGGCTCCCAAGAGACCCAGTACTTC.